What follows are 16 T cell receptor beta chains derived from one specimen sequenced in a study of tissue T cells after allogeneic stem cell transplantation. Time point given: mouse harvest day 7 after allogeneic transplant. Mouse grafts combined 10^7 T-cell-depleted bone marrow cells with 10^6 splenic CD5+ T cells. Using immunoSEQ multiplex PCR, the repertoire was profiled, and TCRdb retains in-frame clones only, with some absent. Among a few thousand clones listed, approximately 46% were seen once. Source material: gut tissue. The receptor source for this set is a female BALB/c mouse given C57BL/6 T cells with graft-versus-host disease after an allogeneic hematopoietic cell transplant.

A note on this clone: Germline and genes here are mouse. The missing CDR3 end, 1 residue past where the read stops, is filled in from the germline J gene. The chain has TRBV13-3 and TRBJ2-1; TRBD2 matches 8 bases. J was trimmed by 6 bases and V by 2 bases; bases with no gene match: 7. This CDR3 is built from 15 residues. CDR1 NNHDY and CDR2 SYVADS come from the germline V gene. This CDR3 is CASSDLSGGTAEQFF. The sequenced part of the CDR3 DNA is TGTGCCAGCAGTGACCTCTCTGGGGGGACTGCTGAGCAGTTC.

For this clone: Gene names are the mouse ones. The read ends 1 residue before the CDR3 terminus; that terminus is restored from the germline J gene. J is TRBJ2-1 and V is TRBV13-1, with 8 bases matching TRBD2. The trim removed 2 bases at V and 7 bases at J, leaving 5 bases unmatched. CDR1 NSHNY and CDR2 SYGAGN come from the germline V gene. The CDR3 is 14 residues long. The CDR3 sequence is CASSESWGVAEQFF. Partial CDR3 DNA: TGTGCCAGCAGTGAGTCCTGGGGGGTCGCTGAGCAGTTC.

Worth noting for this clone: The genes are named according to mouse. The CDR3 DNA, read in part, is TGTGCCAGCAGTGTTGGGGGCCAAGACACCCAGTAC. It encodes CASSVGGQDTQY. The entire CDR3 protein reads CASSVGGQDTQYF. This chain connects TRBV13-1 to TRBJ2-5; D might be TRBD2 (6 bases). Read sequence stops 1 residue before the CDR3 end, and the germline J gene provides the missing end. V was clipped by 3 bases and J by 2 bases, with 7 bases between them. Germline V gives CDR1 NSHNY, CDR2 SYGAGN. The CDR3 length is 13 residues.

This clone was detected only a few times. Gene names follow the mouse nomenclature. Read sequence stops 1 residue before the CDR3 end, and the germline J gene provides the missing end. V is TRBV31 and J is TRBJ2-7; D is tentatively TRBD1 or TRBD2 (5 bases each). The CDR3 extends over 13 amino acids. The V end was cut by 0 bases, the J end by 0 bases, with 6 bases between. Germline assignment: CDR1 GKSSPN and CDR2 SITVG. The CDR3 spells CAWSLGVSYEQYF. The CDR3 bases that were read are TGTGCCTGGAGTCTGGGGGTCTCCTATGAACAGTAC.

This clone counts as large. Gene names and germline refer to mouse. Read coverage stops 1 residue before the CDR3 terminus; the germline J gene supplies the remainder. The genes are TRBV16 and TRBJ2-7, with TRBD2 identical over 8 bases. This CDR3 contains 14 residues. Germline V gene data show CDR1 as SGHSA and CDR2 as FRNQAP. The V gene end was trimmed by 4 bases and the J gene end by 0 bases; junction bases not matched to a gene: 2. CDR3 bases read: TGTGCAAGCAGCTCAACTGGGGGCTCCTATGAACAGTAC. Amino acids: CASSSTGGSYEQY. The complete CDR3 sequence is CASSSTGGSYEQYF.

Only a few counts were recorded for this clone. All gene names here are mouse names. The read halts 1 residue ahead of the CDR3 end, with the missing end drawn from the germline J gene. The chain uses TRBV16 and TRBJ2-7; 7 bases are a match to TRBD2. The germline CDR1 and CDR2 sequences are SGHSA and FRNQAP. The CDR3 totals 14 residues. Germline trimming cut 1 base from V and 3 bases from J; bases unmatched to any gene: 3. The covered CDR3 bases are TGTGCAAGCAGCTTAGTTACTGGGGACTATGAACAGTAC. Its protein is CASSLVTGDYEQY. The CDR3 in full is CASSLVTGDYEQYF.

As to this clone: Gene names and germline refer to mouse. From the germline J gene comes the end of the CDR3, since the read stops 1 residue before it. The chain employs TRBV13-2 and TRBJ2-5, with 7 bases that match TRBD1. With 3 bases clipped from V and 2 bases from J, the junction kept 3 bases outside the gene matches. Germline CDR1 is NNHNN and CDR2 is SYGAGS (reference sequence). The CDR3 is made up of 14 amino acids. The DNA read from the CDR3 is TGTGCCAGCGGTGTCCAGGGGGTCCAAGACACCCAGTAC. Translation: CASGVQGVQDTQY. The entire CDR3 sequence reads CASGVQGVQDTQYF.

In regard to this clone: The gene names given are mouse names. The read gets to within 1 residue of the CDR3 end, and the germline J gene fills in the rest. The rearrangement joins TRBV19 to TRBJ1-3; D call uncertain. Between the trimmed V and J ends, which lost 3 bases and 0 bases, there was a span of 7 bases. The germline V gene has CDR1 FNHDT and CDR2 SITEND (reference sequence). This CDR3 has 14 amino acids. The sequenced part of the CDR3 DNA is TGTGCCAGCAGTAGGGCAAATTCTGGAAATACGCTCTAT. Amino acid sequence: CASSRANSGNTLY. The whole CDR3 region reads CASSRANSGNTLYF. Drawing the rest from reference TRBV19 and TRBJ1-3, the complete variable domain is GGIITQTPKFLIGQEGQKLTLKCQQNFNHDTMYWYRQDSGKGLRLIYYSITENDLQKGDLSEGYDASREKKSSFSLTVTSAQKNEMAVFLCASSRANSGNTLYFGEGSRLIVV.

Regarding this clone: Mouse gene names apply. With the read ending 1 residue before the CDR3 end, the germline J gene is used to fill in that end. V usage is TRBV13-1 and J usage is TRBJ2-1; D is uncertain. Germline CDR1 and CDR2: NSHNY and SYGAGN. V lost 0 bases, J lost 4 bases, and 5 bases lay in between. This CDR3 spans 13 amino acids. CDR3 DNA, as far as it was read: TGTGCCAGCAGTGATGGTCAATATGCTGAGCAGTTC. It encodes CASSDGQYAEQF. The CDR3 in its entirety is CASSDGQYAEQFF.

With respect to this clone: The gene symbols are mouse symbols. From the germline J gene comes the end of the CDR3, since the read stops 1 residue before it. The J gene is TRBJ1-4, the V gene TRBV5, with 12 bases that match TRBD1. Germline values: CDR1 LGHNA, CDR2 YNLKQL (reference sequence). The V and J ends lost 0 bases and 7 bases, in that order; junction bases with no gene match: 3. This CDR3 has 16 amino acids. The covered CDR3 bases are TGTGCCAGCAGCCAAGAAGGGACAGGGGGCCCCGAAAGATTATTT. Protein sequence: CASSQEGTGGPERLF. The complete CDR3 sequence is CASSQEGTGGPERLFF.

A word on this clone: The genes and germline here are from mouse. The CDR3 goes on 1 residue after the read ends, and that part is filled in from the germline J gene. Within the sample, other DNA sequences also encode this same CDR3. The gene calls are TRBV26 and TRBJ1-4; D is uncertain. V gave up 4 bases and J gave up 0 bases, with 6 bases separating them. Germline V gene lookup returns CDR1 KGHPV and CDR2 FQNQEV (reference sequence). The CDR3 contains 14 residues. The sequenced CDR3 bases are TGTGCCAGCAGTCCAGGTGTTTCCAACGAAAGATTATTT. The encoded protein is CASSPGVSNERLF. The entire CDR3 protein reads CASSPGVSNERLFF.

In the case of this clone: The genes are named according to mouse. The DNA ends 1 residue before the CDR3 does, and the rest of the CDR3 is filled in from the germline J gene. The chain joins TRBV23 to TRBJ1-6; the D segment call TRBD1 is taken from the table without a DNA check. TRBJ1-6 is an ORF; its function is uncertain. CDR3 length: 15 residues. CDR1 is KGHTA and CDR2 is FQNQQP in the germline V gene. Partial CDR3 DNA: TGCTCCAGCAGTCAATACAGGGGAGGGAATTCGCCCCTCTAC. It translates to CSSSQYRGGNSPLY. The whole CDR3 sequence is CSSSQYRGGNSPLYF.

As regards this clone: Gene names denote mouse genes. Coverage ceases 1 residue before the CDR3 finishes, and the germline J gene fills in the end. This rearrangement joins TRBV26 to TRBJ1-1; 7 bases fit TRBD1. CDR1 KGHPV and CDR2 FQNQEV come from the germline V gene (reference sequence). The CDR3 totals 13 residues. J gave up 1 base and V 4 bases, and 0 bases lay outside the gene matches. Incomplete CDR3 DNA: TGTGCCAGCAGTCGGACAGGGAACACAGAAGTCTTC. It is translated as CASSRTGNTEVF. The complete CDR3 sequence is CASSRTGNTEVFF.

For this clone: The gene symbols are mouse symbols. The read falls 1 residue short of the CDR3 end, and the missing part is taken from the germline J gene. Other nucleotide sequences in the sample specify the same CDR3. The rearrangement uses TRBV26 and TRBJ1-1; D is possibly TRBD1 (5 bases). Germline V gene sequence: CDR1 KGHPV, CDR2 FQNQEV (reference sequence). V lost 2 bases and J 1 base, leaving 5 bases between the germline ends. The CDR3 consists of 13 residues. The covered CDR3 bases are TGTGCCAGCAGTCTGCAGGGAAACACAGAAGTCTTC. Its translation: CASSLQGNTEVF. The complete CDR3 reads CASSLQGNTEVFF.

To note about this clone: Gene names are the mouse ones. The CDR3 extends 1 residue past the end of the read, so its final part is completed from the germline J gene. This chain joins TRBV15 and TRBJ2-2; D unresolved. The V and J ends lost 0 bases and 1 base respectively, with 3 bases between them. This CDR3 region has 14 residues. Germline loops: CDR1 SGHND, CDR2 FRSKSL. This CDR3 reads CASSLARNTGQLYF. The CDR3 bases that were read are TGTGCCAGCAGTTTAGCACGAAACACCGGGCAGCTCTAC.

To note about this clone: Each gene name is a mouse one. Read data end 1 residue before the CDR3 end; the end is taken from the germline J gene. The gene calls are TRBV26 and TRBJ2-2; D is unresolved. This CDR3 has 14 residues. Germline CDR1 is KGHPV and CDR2 is FQNQEV (reference sequence). Trimming took off 3 bases at V and 0 bases at J, with 5 bases between the two ends. The CDR3 loop reads CASSLQTNTGQLYF. CDR3 DNA (partial): TGTGCCAGCAGTCTCCAGACAAACACCGGGCAGCTCTAC.